This entry lists 25 T cell receptor beta chains sequenced from one sample in a study of cytomegalovirus exposure and HLA in healthy donors. Method: immunoSEQ multiplex PCR; TCRdb's copy keeps in-frame clones and lacks some. The sample yields roughly 75,000 clones, approximately 95% seen once. The source material was PBMCs. The source is a woman younger than 30 in good health and CMV-seronegative.

The chain links TRBV19 to TRBJ1-2, with D maybe TRBD1 (5 bases). The V and J ends lost 5 bases and 4 bases respectively, with 14 bases between them. Germline V CDR1 and CDR2: LNHDA, SQIVND (reference sequence). This CDR3 has 14 amino acids. In nucleotides, the CDR3 is TGTGCCAGTAGTCTTCCAGGGCGACCCTATGGCTACACCTTC. Translating gives CASSLPGRPYGYTF.

Here the CDR3 reads CASSQDYGVGQPQHF. Here the CDR3 DNA reads TGCGCCAGCAGCCAAGATTACGGGGTAGGACAGCCCCAGCATTTT. The chain has TRBV4-1 and TRBJ1-5; no reliable D call. V lost 0 bases to trimming and J lost 7 bases, with 13 bases between them. The CDR3 contains 15 residues. Germline values: CDR1 MGHRA, CDR2 YSYEKL.

CDR3: CASSIERGGLGEQFF. CDR3 nucleotide sequence: TGTGCCAGTAGTATTGAGCGGGGGGGCCTGGGTGAGCAGTTCTTC. V and J are TRBV19 and TRBJ2-1, with TRBD2 matching over 10 bases. Looked up from germline, CDR1 is LNHDA and CDR2 is SQIVND (reference sequence). Trimming removed 3 bases from V and 9 bases from J; junction bases left unmatched: 8. CDR3 length: 15 amino acids.

The chain couples TRBV10-1 to TRBJ2-3, with a weak D call TRBD1 (6 bases). The CDR3 totals 16 residues. Germline assignment: CDR1 WNHNN and CDR2 SYGVQD (reference sequence). V was clipped by 8 bases and J by 2 bases, with 20 bases between them. The CDR3 DNA reads as TGCGCCAGCTCTATGGGAATTGGGGGCTCCACAGATACGCAGTATTTT. It yields the protein CASSMGIGGSTDTQYF.

This chain joins TRBV4-2 and TRBJ1-6; 7 nucleotides agree with TRBD1. The CDR3 totals 18 residues. The trim removed 0 bases at V and 6 bases at J, leaving 11 bases unmatched. CDR1 and CDR2 from the germline V gene are LGHNA and YNFKEQ. The CDR3 sequence: CASSQERTGRSGNSPLHF. In DNA, the CDR3 is TGTGCCAGCAGCCAAGAACGGACAGGCCGGTCCGGTAATTCACCCCTCCACTTT.

CDR3 bases: TGTGCCAGCAGTTCCGCGGGGGGGGTAGAGGAGCAGTACTTC. Protein: CASSSAGGVEEQYF. V usage is TRBV28 and J usage is TRBJ2-7; 9 positions match TRBD2. Unmatched junction bases numbered 8, after V lost 4 bases and J lost 7 bases. This CDR3 has 14 amino acids. Germline assignment: CDR1 MDHEN and CDR2 SYDVKM.

J is TRBJ2-1 and V is TRBV6-6, with TRBD1 identical over 9 bases. The CDR3 totals 14 residues. V was clipped by 2 bases and J by 9 bases; unmatched bases: 5. Looked up from germline, CDR1 is MNHNY and CDR2 is SVGAGI (reference sequence). The CDR3 here is CASSYGTGLGEQFF. As DNA, the CDR3 is TGTGCCAGCAGTTACGGGACAGGGTTGGGTGAGCAGTTCTTC.

This chain connects TRBV7-9 to TRBJ2-5, with TRBD2 identical over 12 bases. The CDR3 consists of 15 residues. In germline, CDR1 is SEHNR, CDR2 FQNEAQ (reference sequence). Trimming took 2 bases from V and 2 from J; bases not matched to a gene: 0. CDR3 region: CASSLLAGGQETQYF. The CDR3 coding sequence is TGTGCCAGCAGCTTACTAGCGGGAGGGCAAGAGACCCAGTACTTC.

CDR3 sequence: CASSVTSGTNTGELFF. As DNA, the CDR3 is TGTGCCAGCAGTGTGACTAGCGGAACGAACACCGGGGAGCTGTTTTTT. The rearrangement links TRBV2 to TRBJ2-2, with 9 bases aligning to TRBD2. After removal of 4 bases from V and 0 bases from J, the junction contained 3 bases not matched to a gene. The CDR3 runs 16 residues. Germline V gene lookup returns CDR1 SNHLY and CDR2 FYNNEI.

The V and J genes are TRBV5-1 and TRBJ1-1, with unresolved D. The length of the CDR3 is 13 residues. In germline, CDR1 is SGHRS, CDR2 YFSETQ. V was pared by 4 bases and J by 5 bases, with 12 bases between. CDR3 sequence reads: CASSPPGGTEAFF. DNA for the CDR3: TGCGCCAGCAGCCCGCCGGGTGGGACTGAAGCTTTCTTT. The complete variable domain, with remaining parts taken from reference TRBV5-1 and TRBJ1-1, reads KAGVTQTPRYLIKTRGQQVTLSCSPISGHRSVSWYQQTPGQGLQFLFEYFSETQRNKGNFPGRFSGRQFSNSRSEMNVSTLELGDSALYLCASSPPGGTEAFFGQGTRLTVV.

This clone was detected once. The chain combines TRBV19 with TRBJ1-2; 8 bases line up with TRBD1. Trimming took 3 bases from V and 4 from J; bases not matched to a gene: 4. Germline V gene sequence: CDR1 LNHDA, CDR2 SQIVND (reference sequence). The CDR3 covers 14 residues. CDR3 nucleotides: TGTGCCAGTAGTATCCCGGACAGGGCCTATGGCTACACCTTC. Its translation: CASSIPDRAYGYTF.

This chain connects TRBV6-4 to TRBJ2-3; D is perhaps TRBD1 (6 bases). CDR3 length: 15 residues. Trimming took 0 bases from V and 1 from J, leaving 8 bases between them. Germline CDR1 MRHNA, CDR2 SNTAGT. CDR3 nucleotides: TGTGCCAGCAGTGACTCGCCAGGGGGCACAGATACGCAGTATTTT. Translated, it gives CASSDSPGGTDTQYF.

This clone appeared once. The rearrangement uses TRBV5-8 and TRBJ1-2; D remains unclear. The V gene's germline CDR1 is SGHTS and CDR2 YDEGEE. The CDR3 contains 13 residues. The V gene lost 4 bases and the J gene lost 5 bases, with 12 bases spanning the gap. The CDR3: CASSPRVEYGYTF. For the CDR3, the DNA is TGTGCCAGCAGCCCCCGGGTGGAATATGGCTACACCTTC.

Here the CDR3 reads CASSLLAVGPDTQYF. The CDR3 coding sequence is TGCGCCAGCAGCTTGTTAGCGGTGGGCCCAGATACGCAGTATTTT. This rearrangement joins TRBV5-1 to TRBJ2-3; perhaps TRBD2 as D (6 bases). The V gene's germline CDR1 is SGHRS and CDR2 YFSETQ. This CDR3 region has 15 residues. V was cut by 1 base and J by 4 bases, with 13 bases left in between. The whole variable domain, filled in from reference TRBV5-1 and TRBJ2-3, reads KAGVTQTPRYLIKTRGQQVTLSCSPISGHRSVSWYQQTPGQGLQFLFEYFSETQRNKGNFPGRFSGRQFSNSRSEMNVSTLELGDSALYLCASSLLAVGPDTQYFGPGTRLTVL.

V usage is TRBV27 and J usage is TRBJ2-2; D might be TRBD2 (5 bases). The CDR3 extends over 14 amino acids. V was trimmed by 1 base and J by 7 bases, leaving 10 bases between them. Germline CDR1 and CDR2: MNHEY and SMNVEV (reference sequence). The CDR3 loop reads CASSLFSEGGELFF. The CDR3 DNA reads as TGTGCCAGCAGTTTATTTTCCGAGGGCGGGGAGCTGTTTTTT.

The rearrangement uses TRBV2 and TRBJ2-3; a weak D match, TRBD1 (6 bases). The CDR3 is 14 amino acids. CDR1 is SNHLY, CDR2 FYNNEI, per germline. Trimming left V 6 bases short and J 2 bases short, with 12 bases between. The CDR3 reads CASRDDRTTDTQYF. The CDR3 region has the DNA TGTGCCAGCAGAGATGACAGGACCACAGATACGCAGTATTTT.

The count of this clone is one. The chain combines TRBV5-4 with TRBJ1-2; weak D call: TRBD1 (6 bases). This CDR3 has 15 residues. Germline CDR1 reads SGHNT; CDR2 reads YYREEE (reference sequence). Trimming stripped 4 bases from V and 1 base from J, with 14 bases between. Written as DNA, the CDR3 is TGTGCCAGCAGCCCCCGGACAGTCTATAACTATGGCTACACCTTC. Translation gives CASSPRTVYNYGYTF.

Here the CDR3 reads CASSEPGQGIYEQYF. The CDR3 DNA follows: TGTGCCAGCAGCGAACCGGGACAGGGTATTTACGAGCAGTACTTC. This sequence joins TRBV2 and TRBJ2-7; TRBD1 agrees at 9 bases. V trimming: 6 bases; J trimming: 4 bases; junction bases outside the gene matches: 10. CDR1 is SNHLY, CDR2 FYNNEI, per germline. This CDR3 spans 15 amino acids. The whole variable domain, filled in from reference TRBV2 and TRBJ2-7, reads EPEVTQTPSHQVTQMGQEVILRCVPISNHLYFYWYRQILGQKVEFLVSFYNNEISEKSEIFDDQFSVERPDGSNFTLKIRSTKLEDSAMYFCASSEPGQGIYEQYFGPGTRLTVT.

J is TRBJ1-6 and V is TRBV9; D possibly corresponds to TRBD1 (5 bases). This CDR3 is 17 amino acids long. In germline, CDR1 is SGDLS, CDR2 YYNGEE. V was clipped by 0 bases and J by 0 bases, with 10 bases between them. The CDR3 sequence is CASSVDDRSSYNSPLHF. CDR3 DNA sequence: TGTGCCAGCAGCGTAGACGACAGAAGCTCCTATAATTCACCCCTCCACTTT.

This chain joins TRBV2 and TRBJ2-5; D is possibly TRBD2 (6 bases). The CDR3 length is 12 residues. The ends were cut back, 7 bases at V and 5 bases at J, with 11 bases in the middle. In germline, CDR1 is SNHLY, CDR2 FYNNEI. The CDR3 is CASNVAGETQYF. Written as DNA, the CDR3 is TGTGCCAGCAATGTCGCGGGGGAGACCCAGTACTTC.

The gene calls are TRBV28 and TRBJ2-7; 8 bases align to TRBD1. V was pared by 10 bases and J by 2 bases, with 4 bases of the junction left unmatched. Looked up from germline, CDR1 is MDHEN and CDR2 is SYDVKM. This CDR3 is 12 amino acids long. CDR3 in amino acids: CATRDRPYEQYF. Here the CDR3 DNA reads TGTGCCACCCGGGACAGGCCCTACGAGCAGTACTTC.

This chain joins TRBV19 and TRBJ2-5, with 11 bases matching TRBD1. In germline, CDR1 is LNHDA, CDR2 SQIVND (reference sequence). The CDR3 covers 15 residues. J lost 5 bases, V lost 6 bases, and 8 bases had no gene match. CDR3 nucleotides: TGTGCCAGTAGCTCGGGACAGGGGGAGGTGGAGACCCAGTACTTC. It is translated as CASSSGQGEVETQYF.

The chain couples TRBV5-1 to TRBJ2-7, with 8 bases matching TRBD2. The CDR3 runs 14 residues. Trimming removed 6 bases from V and 3 bases from J; junction bases left unmatched: 8. CDR1 is SGHRS, CDR2 YFSETQ, per germline. CDR3 bases: TGCGCCAGCAACCCGGGACTAGGGGGCTACGAGCAGTACTTC. Translation gives CASNPGLGGYEQYF.

The genes are TRBV5-6 and TRBJ2-7, with 9 bases that match TRBD1. Germline-derived CDR1 and CDR2 are SGHDT and YYEEEE. Trimming took 3 bases from V and 2 from J; bases not matched to a gene: 6. The CDR3 is 15 amino acids. The DNA of the CDR3 is TGTGCCAGCAGCTGGGAAGGGACAGGGCCCTACGAGCAGTACTTC. Encoded protein: CASSWEGTGPYEQYF.

The chain recombines TRBV28 with TRBJ2-7, with TRBD2 identical over 11 bases. Per the germline V gene, CDR1 is MDHEN and CDR2 is SYDVKM. V lost 6 bases to trimming and J lost 0 bases; unmatched junction nucleotides: 7. The CDR3 sequence is 16 residues long. The DNA for the CDR3 is TGTGCCAGCAGCCGCCCGGGACTAGCGGACTCCTACGAGCAGTACTTC. Translating it yields CASSRPGLADSYEQYF.